The clone carrying this T cell receptor (beta chain) is large by share. This entry comes from a study of circulating CD8 cells and anti-PD-1 response in melanoma. This CDR3 is 16 amino acids long. Trimming removed 2 bases from V and 2 bases from J; junction bases left unmatched: 5. Germline-derived CDR1 and CDR2 are SGHTA and FQGNSA. Using around 14 ng of total RNA, TCR libraries were made with the QIAseq Immune Repertoire TCR panel. TCRdb independently ran MiXCR on the reads; one entry per CDR3 protein. Here the sample spans about 660 distinct CDR3 sequences, approximately 8.1% being singletons. Live CD3+CD8+TCRalphabeta+ cells were sorted into four subsets by PD-1 and/or TIGIT.

The clonotype comes from a human donor with melanoma. This specimen consisted of CD8+ T cells from PBMCs, obtained at baseline or after one month of anti-PD-1 therapy (not recorded which). This chain uses TRBV7-2 with TRBJ2-3; the match to TRBD2 covers 9 bases. The CDR3 region is CASSLLAGAFTDTQYF. DNA for the CDR3: TGTGCCAGCAGCTTATTAGCGGGGGCATTCACAGATACGCAGTATTTT.